This T cell receptor beta chain came from a study of shared clonotypes between healthy human individuals. Unsorted PBMC DNA was run through sequencing on ten immunoSEQ deep assay plates. Method: immunoSEQ multiplex PCR; TCRdb's copy keeps in-frame clones and lacks some. Among fewer than 650,000 clones, roughly 72% were seen once, and the ten largest hold 12%. This CDR3 comprises 17 residues. This chain joins TRBV21-1 and TRBJ1-5. TRBV21-1 is an annotated pseudogene. Material for sequencing was PBMCs. This TCR came from a woman in her 40s in good health. Some clones in this sample may be carry-over from other donors' samples. This CDR3 reads CAGSPHQEENSNQPQHF. The CDR3 DNA reads as TGTGCCGGCAGTCCCCATCAGGAGGAGAATAGCAATCAGCCCCAGCATTTT.